The table lists the clone carrying this TCR beta chain with many counts. Its cognate antigen is unknown. The data are from a study of T cells in Graves' hyperthyroidism and ophthalmopathy. Study observations and caveats: Ophthalmopathy got predicted by the model a median 6.5 months before its onset.

Regions amplified from RNA transcripts were the TCR beta CDR3 regions. TCR CDR3 regions were first amplified by RT-PCR with HTBI primers. MiXCR, run by TCRdb on the multiplex PCR reads, gives a single entry per CDR3 protein. This sample has 530,000 or so distinct CDR3 sequences; around 22% occur once, and the top ten carry 10% to 12%. On the basis of clinical symptoms, serum thyroxine and TRAb, thyroid ultrasound and orbital computed tomography, diagnoses were made. Out of less than 12 ml of fresh peripheral blood came the PBMCs. Sample: blood. The receptor was derived from a woman aged 25 to 39 with Graves' ophthalmopathy.

The CDR3 DNA is TGTGCCAGCAGTCCCCGACACGTTCCGGGCCGCTCCTCCTATAGCAATCAGCCCCAGCATTTT. Translating it yields CASSPRHVPGRSSYSNQPQHF. The chain is built from TRBV6-5 and TRBJ1-5; D uncertain. Germline V gene sequence: CDR1 MNHEY, CDR2 SVGAGI. The CDR3 length is 21 residues. Trimming left V 5 bases short and J 0 bases short, with 29 bases between.